One and the same sample provided the 20 T cell receptor beta chains below, sequenced in a study of blood T cells in healthy people across ages. Next came a second PCR, run for about 7 to 12 cycles, which used a sample-barcoded 5' primer along with a J-beta primer mix. TCRdb used MiXCR to reprocess the 5' RACE reads, holding one entry per CDR3 protein. The sample yields 1.8 million or so distinct CDR3 sequences, roughly 43% seen once. The sequenced material came from blood. These receptors were collected from a human donor in good health.

This clonotype was recorded a few times. In nucleotides, the CDR3 is TGCGCCAGCAGCCAAGGTCTCTGGGGGTTCTCCTATGGCTACACCTTC. This codes for CASSQGLWGFSYGYTF. This chain connects TRBV4-3 to TRBJ1-2, with D possibly being TRBD1 (5 bases). V dropped 1 base and J dropped 4 bases, with 16 bases sitting between them. CDR3 length: 16 residues. The germline V gene has CDR1 LGHNA and CDR2 YSLEER.

This clonotype occurred a few times. The gene calls are TRBV11-2 and TRBJ1-1, with a weak D call TRBD1 (6 bases). Germline lookup yields CDR1 SGHAT and CDR2 FQNNGV. The V end was cut by 5 bases, the J end by 4 bases, with 11 bases between. The CDR3 loop spans 13 amino acids. CDR3 loop: CASSPTGPTEAFF. CDR3 DNA sequence: TGTGCCAGCAGCCCGACAGGTCCCACTGAAGCTTTCTTT. Supplemented by reference TRBV11-2 and TRBJ1-1, the full variable domain reads EAGVAQSPRYKIIEKRQSVAFWCNPISGHATLYWYQQILGQGPKLLIQFQNNGVVDDSQLPKDRFSAERLKGVDSTLKIQPAKLEDSAVYLCASSPTGPTEAFFGQGTRLTVV.

The chain carries TRBV6-5 and TRBJ2-2; D unresolved. Germline loops: CDR1 MNHEY, CDR2 SVGAGI. CDR3 size: 15 residues. With 5 bases removed from V and 0 bases from J, the gap between germline ends came to 10 bases. CDR3: CASSRTLANTGELFF. CDR3 in DNA: TGTGCCAGCAGTCGGACGCTGGCGAACACCGGGGAGCTGTTTTTT.

As to this clonotype: A junction end diverges from the germline sequence, so it may reflect a read error. This chain joins TRBV6-6 and TRBJ1-1, with a possible D match to TRBD1 (5 bases). This CDR3 is built from 16 residues. From germline, CDR1 is MNHNY and CDR2 SVGAGI (reference sequence). CDR3 region: CASSYAGDPMNTGAFF. The CDR3 DNA reads TGTGCCAGCAGTTACGCGGGGGACCCGATGAACACTGGAGCTTTCTTT.

The J gene is TRBJ1-4, the V gene TRBV2, with D tentatively TRBD1 (5 bases). This CDR3 spans 15 amino acids. Between the trimmed V and J ends, which lost 1 base and 7 bases, there was a span of 13 bases. CDR1 and CDR2 (germline): SNHLY, FYNNEI. In DNA form, the CDR3 reads TGTGCCAGCAGTGAAGTCCAGGGAGGTGGTGAAAAACTGTTTTTT. Residues: CASSEVQGGGEKLFF.

This clonotype was seen a few times. The chain has TRBV12-3 or TRBV12-4 and TRBJ1-4, with TRBD1 matching over 8 bases. The CDR3 length is 15 residues. V lost 1 base to trimming and J lost 9 bases; unmatched junction nucleotides: 7. The DNA of the CDR3 is TGTGCCAGCAGTTTAGAATTTGGGACAGGACAAAAACTGTTTTTT. Translation: CASSLEFGTGQKLFF.

Regarding this clonotype: The junction differs from germline at one of its ends, possibly a read error. This chain uses TRBV11-1 with TRBJ1-1; D unclear. Germline lookup yields CDR1 SGHAT and CDR2 FQDESV (reference sequence). CDR3 length: 13 amino acids. The CDR3 here is CASRFSSNTEAFF. The CDR3 DNA follows: TGTGCCAGCCGCTTTAGCTCGAACACTGAAGCTTTCTTT.

Points on this clonotype: Lacking the conserved final phenylalanine or tryptophan, this CDR3 likely reflects a read error. The rearrangement uses TRBV7-2 and TRBJ2-3; a weak D match, TRBD1 (6 bases). The CDR3 has 15 residues. CDR1 is SGHTA and CDR2 is FQGNSA in the germline V gene. V was shortened by 3 bases and J by 5 bases, with 15 bases between the two germline ends. CDR3 DNA sequence: TGTGCCAGCAGCTTTCAGGGGTTGAGAGAAGATACGCAGTATTCT. Residues: CASSFQGLREDTQYS.

V and J are TRBV11-3 and TRBJ2-6, with a tentative D call TRBD1 (6 bases). V was cut by 5 bases and J by 0 bases, with 14 bases left in between. Germline CDR1 reads SGHNT; CDR2 reads YENEEA. The CDR3 totals 17 residues. CDR3 bases: TGTGCCAGCAGCGCCCGACAGGTTTTCTCTGGGGCCAACGTCCTGACTTTC. This sequence encodes CASSARQVFSGANVLTF.

This chain uses TRBV4-1 with TRBJ2-3, with D possibly matching TRBD1 (5 bases). CDR1 is MGHRA, CDR2 YSYEKL, per germline. The CDR3 consists of 17 residues. The ends were cut back, 3 bases at V and 4 bases at J, with 20 bases in the middle. CDR3: CASSHQPQGGEADTQYF. In nucleotides, the CDR3 is TGCGCCAGCAGCCACCAACCGCAGGGTGGGGAAGCAGATACGCAGTATTTT.

This sequence joins TRBV7-2 and TRBJ2-3, with 7 positions matching TRBD1. CDR1 is SGHTA, CDR2 FQGNSA, per germline. After removal of 5 bases from V and 3 bases from J, the junction contained 5 bases not matched to a gene. This CDR3 comprises 14 residues. In DNA, the CDR3 is TGTGCCAGCAGCCGACAGGGCACGACAGATACGCAGTATTTT. Protein sequence: CASSRQGTTDTQYF.

This chain joins TRBV21-1 and TRBJ2-1; the D call of TRBD2 is as the table states it, not checked on the DNA. TRBV21-1 has pseudogene status. The CDR3 sequence is 19 residues long. CDR3 in amino acids: CASSRARLAGDPTGSEQFF. DNA of the CDR3: TGTGCCAGCAGCCGGGCTAGATTAGCGGGGGACCCAACTGGGAGTGAGCAGTTCTTC.

In its sample, this clonotype was seen a few times. The chain employs TRBV20-1 and TRBJ1-4; the D gene is possibly TRBD1 (5 bases). Trimming took off 0 bases at V and 10 bases at J, with 15 bases between the two ends. Germline assignment: CDR1 DFQATT and CDR2 SNEGSKA (reference sequence). The CDR3 runs to 14 residues. CDR3 DNA sequence: TGCAGTGCTAGAGAGCGCAGGGTGTTGGGAAAACTGTTTTTT. Translation gives CSARERRVLGKLFF.

In DNA, the CDR3 is TGTGCCAGTAGTATGAGGGCGGACACAGATACGCAGTATTTT. Amino acids: CASSMRADTDTQYF. This sequence joins TRBV19 and TRBJ2-3, with a tentative D call TRBD2 (5 bases). The V gene's germline CDR1 is LNHDA and CDR2 SQIVND (reference sequence). This CDR3 has 14 residues. V was clipped by 3 bases and J by 2 bases, with 9 bases between them.

This clonotype was detected only a few times. The chain uses TRBV6-2 or TRBV6-3 and TRBJ2-5; TRBD2 agrees at 15 bases. The CDR3 spans 16 residues. V lost 4 bases and J lost 5; bases outside the gene matches: 5. Looked up from germline, CDR1 is MNHEY and CDR2 is SVGEGT. The CDR3 sequence: CASSSGLAGGYETQYF. The CDR3 DNA reads as TGTGCCAGCAGTTCCGGACTAGCGGGGGGGTACGAGACCCAGTACTTC.

With regard to this clonotype: A much larger clone lies a single base off, so this may be a read error. The chain joins TRBV29-1 to TRBJ2-1, with D maybe TRBD1 (6 bases). Germline lookup yields CDR1 SQVTM and CDR2 ANQGSEA. The CDR3 is 13 amino acids. V lost 3 bases and J lost 8, with 14 bases in between. Here the CDR3 DNA reads TGCAGCGTTGACGGGGACACCTGGGATGAGCAGTTCTTC. It is translated as CSVDGDTWDEQFF.

Note on this clonotype: At one end the junction does not follow the germline gene, possibly because of a read error. The V call is TRBV15, the J call TRBJ1-6, with D uncertain. Germline-derived CDR1 and CDR2 are LNHNV and YYDKDF (reference sequence). The CDR3 contains 15 residues. The CDR3 is CATSRDISCNSPLHF. The DNA of the CDR3 is TGTGCCACCAGCAGAGATATCTCCTGTAATTCACCCCTCCACTTT.

This clonotype has more than one count but fewer than ten. J is TRBJ1-2 and V is TRBV5-1, with D possibly TRBD1 on 5 matching bases. Per germline, CDR1 SGHRS and CDR2 YFSETQ. Trimming stripped 0 bases from V and 7 bases from J, with 16 bases between. CDR3 length: 15 residues. The CDR3: CASSLAQGAFGGYTF. Written as DNA, the CDR3 is TGCGCCAGCAGCTTGGCCCAGGGCGCCTTTGGTGGCTACACCTTC. The full variable domain, completed using reference TRBV5-1 and TRBJ1-2, is KAGVTQTPRYLIKTRGQQVTLSCSPISGHRSVSWYQQTPGQGLQFLFEYFSETQRNKGNFPGRFSGRQFSNSRSEMNVSTLELGDSALYLCASSLAQGAFGGYTFGSGTRLTVV.

About this clonotype itself: A junction boundary mismatches the germline segment, possibly from a read error. The chain couples TRBV7-2 to TRBJ2-6; D is ambiguous. The CDR3 contains 13 residues. Germline values: CDR1 SGHTA, CDR2 FQGNSA. The chain's CDR3 is CAGRLSGANVLTF. The CDR3 DNA reads TGTGCCGGCAGGTTATCTGGGGCCAACGTCCTGACTTTC.

J is TRBJ1-5 and V is TRBV7-8, with D perhaps matching TRBD1 (6 bases). V was pared by 5 bases and J by 3 bases, with 14 bases between. Germline CDR1 SGHVS, CDR2 FQNEAQ. CDR3 length equals 15 residues. CDR3 protein: CASSPRGRLNQPQHF. The CDR3 nucleotides read TGTGCCAGCAGCCCCAGGGGCCGTCTCAATCAGCCCCAGCATTTT.